These 20 T cell receptor beta chains originate from one sample sequenced in a study of CD8+ T cells in alopecia areata. cDNA serving as the sequencing template came from extracted, reverse transcribed RNA. TCRdb keeps only in-frame clones here, not all; method: immunoSEQ multiplex PCR. Here the sample spans some 130,000 clones, roughly 50% being singletons. The input for sequencing was CD8+ T cells sorted from blood, taken at week 0. These receptors were collected from a human donor with alopecia areata.

This sequence joins TRBV7-8 and TRBJ2-1; 9 positions match TRBD1. The V gene end was trimmed by 5 bases and the J gene end by 7 bases; junction bases not matched to a gene: 9. The length of the CDR3 is 15 residues. The germline CDR1 and CDR2 sequences are SGHVS and FQNEAQ. CDR3 nucleotide sequence: TGTGCCAGCAGCCTAAACAGGGGGCTTAGGAATGAGCAGTTCTTC. It encodes CASSLNRGLRNEQFF. Full variable domain (remainder filled in from reference TRBV7-8 and TRBJ2-1): GAGVSQSPRYKVAKRGQDVALRCDPISGHVSLFWYQQALGQGPEFLTYFQNEAQLDKSGLPSDRFFAERPEGSVSTLKIQRTQQEDSAVYLCASSLNRGLRNEQFFGPGTRLTVL.

The chain uses TRBV5-6 and TRBJ2-7; D possibly corresponds to TRBD2 (6 bases). The CDR3 extends over 12 amino acids. Trimming left V 3 bases short and J 4 bases short, with 8 bases between. Germline CDR1 reads SGHDT; CDR2 reads YYEEEE. Here the CDR3 reads CASSWGVYEQYF. As DNA, the CDR3 is TGTGCCAGCAGCTGGGGGGTTTACGAGCAGTACTTC.

This sequence joins TRBV29-1 and TRBJ1-1; TRBD1 aligns across 7 bases. Germline CDR1 reads SQVTM; CDR2 reads ANQGSEA. The CDR3 is 12 residues long. The CDR3 DNA is TGCAGGACTCAGGGGGAGGGGACTGAAGCTTTCTTT. Translating gives CRTQGEGTEAFF.

This chain connects TRBV5-1 to TRBJ2-4, with 8 nucleotides matching TRBD1. Trimming at V came to 4 bases and at J to 15 bases, leaving 9 bases not matched to a gene. Looked up from germline, CDR1 is SGHRS and CDR2 is YFSETQ. The CDR3 spans 12 residues. The CDR3 spells CASSKDQGAWYF. In DNA, the CDR3 is TGCGCCAGCAGCAAAGACCAGGGGGCATGGTACTTC.

As DNA, the CDR3 is TGTGCCACCACGGGACCGGACAATCAGCCCCAGCATTTT. The encoded protein is CATTGPDNQPQHF. V usage is TRBV15 and J usage is TRBJ1-5, with a tentative D call TRBD1 (5 bases). V gave up 7 bases and J gave up 3 bases, with 10 bases separating them. This CDR3 spans 13 amino acids. The germline gives CDR1 LNHNV, CDR2 YYDKDF (reference sequence).

This clone has more than one count but fewer than ten. The chain uses TRBV6-1 and TRBJ2-2; 8 positions match TRBD2. Germline CDR1 reads MNHNS; CDR2 reads SASEGT. The CDR3 totals 15 residues. The ends lost 11 bases at V and 3 bases at J; junction bases unmatched: 11. The CDR3 bases are TGTGCCTCGGGTAGCGGGGACCGTGACACCGGGGAGCTGTTTTTT. Protein: CASGSGDRDTGELFF.

This chain links TRBV27 with TRBJ2-1, with D maybe TRBD1 (5 bases). Looked up from germline, CDR1 is MNHEY and CDR2 is SMNVEV (reference sequence). V shed 3 bases and J shed 7 bases, with 7 bases lying between them. This CDR3 contains 12 residues. The CDR3 nucleotides are TGTGCCAGCAGTTTCCCAGGGAATGAGCAGTTCTTC. It translates to CASSFPGNEQFF.

CDR3 loop: CASSLVGSGSYEQYF. For the CDR3, the DNA is TGTGCCAGCAGCTTAGTCGGCAGCGGCTCCTACGAGCAGTACTTC. This chain joins TRBV13 and TRBJ2-7; tentative D call: TRBD2 (5 bases). V lost 1 base and J 0 bases, leaving 10 bases between the germline ends. Germline V gene lookup returns CDR1 PRHDT and CDR2 FYEKMQ (reference sequence). This CDR3 contains 15 residues.

V usage is TRBV13 and J usage is TRBJ1-2; D may be TRBD1 (6 bases). CDR3 length: 16 amino acids. The V end was cut by 4 bases, the J end by 4 bases, with 19 bases between. Per the germline V gene, CDR1 is PRHDT and CDR2 is FYEKMQ (reference sequence). The CDR3 DNA is TGTGCCAGCAGCTCCCCAACAAACAGGGATACCTATGGCTACACCTTC. Translated, it gives CASSSPTNRDTYGYTF.

There are a few counts of this clone. The chain uses TRBV7-9 and TRBJ2-3; unclear D gene. Germline V gene data show CDR1 as SEHNR and CDR2 as FQNEAQ (reference sequence). V was trimmed by 5 bases and J by 5 bases, leaving 8 bases between them. The CDR3 is 12 residues long. The CDR3 coding sequence is TGTGCCAGCAGCCCCGAAGTAGATACGCAGTATTTT. Its protein product is CASSPEVDTQYF.

The chain recombines TRBV30 with TRBJ2-3, with TRBD2 matching over 12 bases. V lost 0 bases to trimming and J lost 2 bases; unmatched junction nucleotides: 3. This CDR3 comprises 16 residues. Germline V gives CDR1 GTSNPN, CDR2 SVGIG (reference sequence). As DNA, the CDR3 is TGTGCCTGGAGTGTAGGGACTAGCGGGTCCACAGATACGCAGTATTTT. It specifies CAWSVGTSGSTDTQYF. The full variable domain, completed using reference TRBV30 and TRBJ2-3, is SQTIHQWPATLVQPVGSPLSLECTVEGTSNPNLYWYRQAAGRGLQLLFYSVGIGQISSEVPQNLSASRPQDRQFILSSKKLLLSDSGFYLCAWSVGTSGSTDTQYFGPGTRLTVL.

The rearrangement links TRBV9 to TRBJ2-7; weak D call: TRBD1 (7 bases). V dropped 3 bases and J dropped 2 bases, with 12 bases sitting between them. The germline V gene has CDR1 SGDLS and CDR2 YYNGEE. CDR3 length equals 14 residues. CDR3 region: CASSAGGITYEQYF. CDR3 DNA: TGTGCCAGCAGCGCAGGGGGGATTACCTACGAGCAGTACTTC.

The rearrangement joins TRBV5-1 to TRBJ2-1; D is uncertain. The CDR3 is 12 amino acids. V shed 3 bases and J shed 6 bases, with 7 bases lying between them. Germline loops: CDR1 SGHRS, CDR2 YFSETQ. CDR3 region: CASSYRFNEQFF. The CDR3 nucleotides read TGCGCCAGCAGCTATCGTTTCAATGAGCAGTTCTTC.

The table lists this clone with a few counts. The V and J genes are TRBV9 and TRBJ2-1; D could derive from TRBD1 or TRBD2 (6 bases each). In germline, CDR1 is SGDLS, CDR2 YYNGEE. V gave up 4 bases and J gave up 5 bases, with 16 bases separating them. The CDR3 loop spans 15 amino acids. CDR3: CASSIGGSPDNEQFF. CDR3 in DNA: TGTGCCAGCAGCATCGGGGGCTCCCCCGACAATGAGCAGTTCTTC.

This clone has just a few counts. The chain uses TRBV6-4 and TRBJ2-2, with 7 nucleotides matching TRBD1. Germline assignment: CDR1 MRHNA and CDR2 SNTAGT. The length of the CDR3 is 15 residues. Losses at the gene ends were 0 bases for V and 6 bases for J; bases not matched to a gene: 4. The CDR3 protein is CASSDSDRAAGELFF. Here the CDR3 DNA reads TGTGCCAGCAGTGACTCTGACAGGGCAGCCGGGGAGCTGTTTTTT.

The V call is TRBV10-3, the J call TRBJ2-2; possible D gene TRBD2, 5 bases. Germline V lookup: CDR1 ENHRY, CDR2 SYGVKD. The ends were cut back, 3 bases at V and 6 bases at J, with 14 bases in the middle. This CDR3 has 15 amino acids. The CDR3 region has the DNA TGTGCCATCAGTGAAAACAGCCCCGGGGCCGGGGAGCTGTTTTTT. Protein sequence: CAISENSPGAGELFF.

This CDR3 reads CASSPPLSGANVLTF. CDR3 sequence (DNA): TGTGCCAGCAGCCCTCCCCTCTCTGGGGCCAACGTCCTGACTTTC. The chain is built from TRBV7-9 and TRBJ2-6, with D hard to call. Germline-derived CDR1 and CDR2 are SEHNR and FQNEAQ (reference sequence). The V end lost 5 bases, the J end lost 0 bases, and 8 bases lay between the germline ends. The CDR3 length is 15 residues.

The chain links TRBV27 to TRBJ2-5; D is perhaps TRBD1 or TRBD2 (5 bases each). V shed 7 bases and J shed 3 bases, with 15 bases lying between them. The CDR3 has 14 residues. From germline, CDR1 is MNHEY and CDR2 SMNVEV (reference sequence). The CDR3 region is CASTPRGHEETQYF. CDR3 DNA sequence: TGTGCCAGCACACCCCGGGGCCACGAAGAGACCCAGTACTTC.

This clone occurred a few times. The chain uses TRBV23-1 and TRBJ1-5; TRBD1 aligns across 7 bases. TRBV23-1 is an ORF; its function is uncertain. The CDR3 length is 14 residues. V lost 5 bases, J lost 0 bases, and 1 base stayed unmatched. The CDR3 reads CASSGDSSNQPQHF. The DNA of the CDR3 is TGCGCCAGCAGTGGGGACAGTAGCAATCAGCCCCAGCATTTT.

A few counts support this clone. Other DNA sequences of this sample code for an identical CDR3. The J gene is TRBJ2-7, the V gene TRBV13, with D possibly matching TRBD2 (5 bases). CDR1 is PRHDT and CDR2 is FYEKMQ in the germline V gene (reference sequence). There are 13 residues in the CDR3. V was cut by 5 bases and J by 1 base, with 9 bases left in between. For the CDR3, the DNA is TGTGCCAGCAGCGCGGGCGATTCCTACGAGCAGTACTTC. Translation gives CASSAGDSYEQYF.